The source of this TCR beta chain is a study of identical twins. Remarks on this clonotype: The antigen is not known.

CDR3 length: 14 amino acids. The germline V gene has CDR1 LGHDT and CDR2 YNNKEL (reference sequence). Trimming cost V 1 base and J 2 bases, with 9 bases left between them. Template switching added a universal primer site; cDNA carried unique molecular identifiers. In TCRdb, the 5' RACE reads were re-called with MiXCR into one record per CDR3 protein. The sample shows 1.5 million to 2 million distinct CDR3 sequences, 25% to 35% of them seen only once. Whole-study results and caveats: There was more out-of-frame TCR alpha sharing in monozygotic twins than models estimated.

This clonotype was obtained from a newborn girl in good health. The sequenced sample consisted of cord blood. The chain uses TRBV3-1 and TRBJ2-7; no clear D. CDR3 loop: CASSQVELTYEQYF. Written as DNA, the CDR3 is TGTGCCAGCAGCCAAGTTGAACTGACCTACGAGCAGTACTTC.